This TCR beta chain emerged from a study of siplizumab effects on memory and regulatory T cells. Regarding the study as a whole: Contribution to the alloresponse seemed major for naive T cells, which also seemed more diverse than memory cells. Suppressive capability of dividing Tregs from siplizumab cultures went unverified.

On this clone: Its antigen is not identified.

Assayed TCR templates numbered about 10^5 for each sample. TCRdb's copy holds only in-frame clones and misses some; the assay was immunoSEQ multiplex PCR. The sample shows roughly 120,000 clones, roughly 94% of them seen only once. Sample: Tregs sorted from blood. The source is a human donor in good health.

CDR3 amino acids: CSVGVQGRNTEAFF. The DNA for the CDR3 is TGCAGCGTTGGGGTTCAGGGGAGGAACACTGAAGCTTTCTTT. The chain uses TRBV29-1 and TRBJ1-1; maybe TRBD1 (6 bases). The CDR3 sequence is 14 residues long. Trimming removed 4 bases from V and 1 base from J, with 13 bases in between. Germline values: CDR1 SQVTM, CDR2 ANQGSEA.